Following are 21 T cell receptor beta chains from one sample sequenced in a study of T cells in Graves' hyperthyroidism and ophthalmopathy. Amplification of TCR beta CDR3 regions used RNA as the template. The HTBI primer set drove a first-round RT-PCR of the TCR CDR3. TCRdb re-analysed the multiplex PCR reads in MiXCR, keeping a single row per CDR3 protein. The table lists fewer than 750,000 distinct CDR3 sequences, around 15% of them singletons. The sequencing input was blood. These receptors came from a woman in her thirties or forties with Graves' ophthalmopathy.

The sample holds many counts of this clonotype. The genes are TRBV7-9 and TRBJ1-2; D not certain. The CDR3 length is 12 residues. Germline loops: CDR1 SEHNR, CDR2 FQNEAQ (reference sequence). V lost 3 bases and J 2 bases, leaving 4 bases between the germline ends. Here the CDR3 reads CASSLVNYGYTF. The CDR3 region has the DNA TGTGCCAGCAGCTTGGTAAACTATGGCTACACCTTC.

The table lists this clonotype with many counts. The chain carries TRBV2 and TRBJ1-1; D uncertain. This CDR3 comprises 15 residues. V was pared by 6 bases and J by 0 bases, with 14 bases between. Germline lookup yields CDR1 SNHLY and CDR2 FYNNEI. CDR3 residues: CASSSMARVNTEAFF. DNA of the CDR3: TGTGCCAGCAGCAGCATGGCCCGGGTGAACACTGAAGCTTTCTTT.

This clonotype was counted at least ten times. The chain links TRBV10-3 to TRBJ1-2; the match to TRBD1 covers 7 bases. Per the germline V gene, CDR1 is ENHRY and CDR2 is SYGVKD. Trimming cost V 10 bases and J 8 bases; bases outside gene matches: 13. The length of the CDR3 is 13 residues. The CDR3 bases are TGTGCCACCCTCCTCGACAGGGTGGGAGGCTACACCTTC. Its translation: CATLLDRVGGYTF.

This clonotype was seen at least ten times. The chain uses TRBV7-9 and TRBJ2-7; possible D gene TRBD2, 6 bases. Trimming removed 8 bases from V and 0 bases from J, with 14 bases in between. The CDR3 consists of 14 residues. CDR1 is SEHNR, CDR2 FQNEAQ, per germline (reference sequence). The CDR3 here is CASLPLASSYEQYF. The CDR3, as DNA: TGTGCCAGCCTGCCGCTAGCGAGCTCCTACGAGCAGTACTTC.

This rearrangement joins TRBV20-1 to TRBJ2-7; tentative D call: TRBD2 (5 bases). CDR1 and CDR2 from the germline V gene are DFQATT and SNEGSKA (reference sequence). The V gene lost 2 bases and the J gene lost 3 bases, with 8 bases spanning the gap. The CDR3 is 12 amino acids. CDR3 in amino acids: CSARRGFYEQYF. The CDR3 nucleotides are TGCAGTGCTAGACGCGGGTTCTACGAGCAGTACTTC.

This clonotype has only one observation. This chain links TRBV6-4 with TRBJ1-2, with D possibly TRBD1 on 6 matching bases. V lost 5 bases and J 7 bases, leaving 14 bases between the germline ends. Per the germline V gene, CDR1 is MRHNA and CDR2 is SNTAGT. The CDR3 is 13 amino acids. The CDR3 loop is CASSLNRVAGYTF. CDR3 in DNA: TGTGCCAGCAGTTTAAACAGGGTGGCTGGCTACACCTTC.

This clonotype was observed once. The chain joins TRBV12-3 or TRBV12-4 to TRBJ2-7; D unclear. V was cut by 5 bases and J by 6 bases, with 14 bases left in between. The CDR3 covers 13 residues. The CDR3 region is CASSPRESGEQYF. CDR3 sequence (DNA): TGTGCCAGCAGTCCCCGTGAGTCGGGCGAGCAGTACTTC.

The sample holds many counts of this clonotype. The chain uses TRBV12-3 or TRBV12-4 and TRBJ2-7, with a weak D call TRBD1 (6 bases). The CDR3 covers 14 residues. The V gene lost 1 base and the J gene lost 1 base, with 8 bases spanning the gap. The CDR3 loop is CASSLGTDSYEQYF. For the CDR3, the DNA is TGTGCCAGCAGTTTAGGGACAGATTCCTACGAGCAGTACTTC.

This clonotype was observed a handful of times. This sequence joins TRBV5-1 and TRBJ2-7; 10 bases match TRBD2. Germline-derived CDR1 and CDR2 are SGHRS and YFSETQ. With 8 bases clipped from V and 3 bases from J, the junction kept 14 bases outside the gene matches. The CDR3 runs 16 residues. The CDR3 DNA reads as TGCGCCAGTCAGGAGGGGATGCCTAGCGGGAGCTACGAGCAGTACTTC. This codes for CASQEGMPSGSYEQYF.

The sample holds many counts of this clonotype. This chain joins TRBV2 and TRBJ2-2; 14 bases fit TRBD2. Germline CDR1 is SNHLY and CDR2 is FYNNEI. Trimming at V came to 8 bases and at J to 7 bases, leaving 3 bases not matched to a gene. The CDR3 totals 14 residues. Here the CDR3 DNA reads TGTGCCAGCGGGACTAGCGGGAGTATCGGGGAGCTGTTTTTT. Its protein is CASGTSGSIGELFF.

The CDR3 region is CASSPNLQGYSYEQYF. The CDR3 nucleotides are TGTGCCAGCAGCCCAAATCTTCAGGGGTACTCCTACGAGCAGTACTTC. J is TRBJ2-7 and V is TRBV3-1; TRBD1 is a possible D gene (6 bases). V dropped 4 bases and J dropped 0 bases, with 16 bases sitting between them. Germline CDR1 reads LGHDT; CDR2 reads YNNKEL (reference sequence). The CDR3 contains 16 residues.

This clonotype was counted at least ten times. This sequence may be a read error, since a much larger clone differs from it by one base. The J gene is TRBJ1-2, the V gene TRBV11-1; no clear D. Germline values: CDR1 SGHAT, CDR2 FQDESV (reference sequence). Trimming removed 5 bases at V and 1 base at J, with 5 bases between. The CDR3 sequence is 12 residues long. The CDR3 nucleotides are TGTGCCAGCAGCGGCAGTAACTATGGCTACACCTTC. This translates into CASSGSNYGYTF.

The gene calls are TRBV6-1 and TRBJ2-7, with TRBD2 identical over 9 bases. The CDR3 spans 16 residues. V shed 6 bases and J 2 bases; nucleotides not matched to a gene: 11. Germline V lookup: CDR1 MNHNS, CDR2 SASEGT. This CDR3 is CASRRGGTGDAYEQYF. CDR3 bases: TGTGCCAGCAGGCGGGGGGGGACGGGCGACGCCTACGAGCAGTACTTC.

In its sample, this clonotype was seen a few times. This chain joins TRBV30 and TRBJ2-7; 8 positions match TRBD1. From germline, CDR1 is GTSNPN and CDR2 SVGIG (reference sequence). V was clipped by 5 bases and J by 2 bases; unmatched bases: 8. The CDR3 has 14 amino acids. The CDR3 region is CAWESTTGAYEQYF. CDR3 nucleotides: TGTGCCTGGGAGTCTACGACAGGGGCCTACGAGCAGTACTTC.

The table lists this clonotype with many counts. The chain combines TRBV28 with TRBJ1-2; TRBD1 matches at 8 bases. From germline, CDR1 is MDHEN and CDR2 SYDVKM. J lost 8 bases, V lost 8 bases, and 10 bases had no gene match. CDR3 length: 13 residues. The CDR3 here is CASQGAMARGYTF. The CDR3 DNA sequence: TGTGCCAGCCAGGGGGCAATGGCCCGCGGCTACACCTTC.

This clonotype appeared many times. The chain carries TRBV7-9 and TRBJ2-6; the D call may be TRBD1 or TRBD2 (5 bases each). Germline CDR1 reads SEHNR; CDR2 reads FQNEAQ (reference sequence). The CDR3 is 15 residues long. Between the trimmed V and J ends, which lost 8 bases and 1 base, there was a span of 12 bases. CDR3 residues: CASAEGLSGANVLTF. The CDR3 region has the DNA TGTGCCAGCGCCGAGGGGCTGTCTGGGGCCAACGTCCTGACTTTC.

This clonotype was seen a few times. The V call is TRBV7-2, the J call TRBJ1-5; D is possibly TRBD1 (5 bases). CDR1 is SGHTA, CDR2 FQGNSA, per germline. This CDR3 spans 14 amino acids. The V end lost 4 bases, the J end lost 11 bases, and 18 bases lay between the germline ends. CDR3 protein: CASSSAGISQSQHF. The CDR3 region has the DNA TGTGCCAGCAGCTCAGCAGGGATTTCGCAGTCCCAGCATTTT. The full variable domain, in which reference TRBV7-2 and TRBJ1-5 provide the parts outside the CDR3, is GAGVSQSPSNKVTEKGKDVELRCDPISGHTALYWYRQSLGQGLEFLIYFQGNSAPDKSGLPSDRFSAERTGGSVSTLTIQRTQQEDSAVYLCASSSAGISQSQHFGDGTRLSIL.

This clonotype was picked up many times. This chain joins TRBV20-1 and TRBJ2-5; TRBD1 matches 11 bases. Germline V CDR1 and CDR2: DFQATT, SNEGSKA (reference sequence). This CDR3 comprises 15 residues. Trimming removed 4 bases from V and 4 bases from J; junction bases left unmatched: 8. CDR3 in amino acids: CSATGTGGFAETQYF. In DNA form, the CDR3 reads TGCAGTGCTACCGGGACAGGGGGGTTCGCAGAGACCCAGTACTTC.

This clonotype was observed at least ten times. The rearrangement links TRBV6-5 to TRBJ1-2; tentative D call: TRBD1 (5 bases). The V end lost 6 bases, the J end lost 8 bases, and 13 bases lay between the germline ends. CDR3 size: 12 residues. Germline V CDR1 and CDR2: MNHEY, SVGAGI. As DNA, the CDR3 is TGTGCCAGCAGAACGGGGGAAGGAGGCTACACCTTC. This gives the protein CASRTGEGGYTF.

This clonotype was observed at least ten times. The J gene is TRBJ2-7, the V gene TRBV6-5; a weak D match, TRBD1 (6 bases). The V gene lost 2 bases and the J gene lost 4 bases, with 15 bases spanning the gap. The CDR3 covers 15 residues. The germline V gene has CDR1 MNHEY and CDR2 SVGAGI. The CDR3 coding sequence is TGTGCCAGCAGTTACGGGCAGGGGCGGTCGTACGAGCAGTACTTC. It codes for CASSYGQGRSYEQYF.

This clonotype was found many times. This rearrangement joins TRBV6-4 to TRBJ2-7; D not certain. V was trimmed by 2 bases and J by 5 bases, leaving 28 bases between them. CDR1 is MRHNA and CDR2 is SNTAGT in the germline V gene. The CDR3 is made up of 19 amino acids. The CDR3 region is CASSDRRRPTSWFPHEQYF. The CDR3 DNA is TGTGCCAGCAGTGACCGACGACGCCCGACGTCTTGGTTCCCCCACGAGCAGTACTTC.